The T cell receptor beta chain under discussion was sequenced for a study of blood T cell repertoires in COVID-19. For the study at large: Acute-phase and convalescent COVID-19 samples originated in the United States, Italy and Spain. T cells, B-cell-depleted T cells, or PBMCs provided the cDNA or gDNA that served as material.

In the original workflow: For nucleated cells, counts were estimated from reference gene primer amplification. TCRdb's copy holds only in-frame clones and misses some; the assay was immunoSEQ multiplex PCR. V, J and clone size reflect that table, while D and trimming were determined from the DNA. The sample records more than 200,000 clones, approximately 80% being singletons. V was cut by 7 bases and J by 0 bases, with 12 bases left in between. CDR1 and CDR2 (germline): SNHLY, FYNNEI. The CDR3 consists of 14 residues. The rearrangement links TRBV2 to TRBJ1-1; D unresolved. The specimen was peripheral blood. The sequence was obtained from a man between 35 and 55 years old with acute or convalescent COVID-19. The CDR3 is CASNPQALNTEAFF. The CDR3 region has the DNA TGTGCCAGCAATCCCCAGGCGCTGAACACTGAAGCTTTCTTT.